The 32 T cell receptor beta chains given below trace back to one sample, sequenced in a study of blood T cell repertoires in COVID-19 (dated by TCRdb to 2020 to 2021). To prepare the library, the immunoSEQ multiplex PCR assay was applied. Here the immuneACCESS table is served through TCRdb, limited to in-frame sequences with V and J called. Missing clones are a known gap in these copies; in checked studies unresolved V genes cover under half, and the rest lacks a known reason. The sample has about 140,000 clones on record, under 85% of them singletons. The ten largest clonotypes hold approximately 1.6% of the sample. Sequencing was carried out using PBMCs or T cells enriched from blood (not recorded which). These receptors were collected from a woman aged 18-29 years who had been exposed to COVID-19.

This clone was found a few times. The CDR3 spells CASSALSGSPYEQYF. The CDR3 nucleotides read TGTGCCAGCAGCGCGCTAAGCGGATCCCCCTACGAGCAGTACTTC. This chain links TRBV5-4 with TRBJ2-7, with D perhaps TRBD2 (5 bases). V was clipped by 4 bases and J by 2 bases, with 16 bases between them. This CDR3 has 15 residues. The V gene's germline CDR1 is SGHNT and CDR2 YYREEE (reference sequence).

The CDR3 sequence is CASSLAGQGTYEQYF. The CDR3 DNA reads TGTGCCAGCAGTTTAGCAGGACAGGGGACCTACGAGCAGTACTTC. J is TRBJ2-7 and V is TRBV27; 9 nucleotides match TRBD1. Germline CDR1 is MNHEY and CDR2 is SMNVEV (reference sequence). Trimming cost V 2 bases and J 2 bases; bases outside gene matches: 4. CDR3 length equals 15 residues.

The V call is TRBV12-3 or TRBV12-4, the J call TRBJ2-7, with D possibly matching TRBD2 (5 bases). This CDR3 has 12 amino acids. V shed 3 bases and J shed 5 bases, with 8 bases lying between them. The DNA for the CDR3 is TGTGCCAGCAGTTTCCCGGGGAACGAGCAGTACTTC. Its protein product is CASSFPGNEQYF.

V is TRBV15 and J is TRBJ2-3; D might be TRBD2 (5 bases). This CDR3 is 18 amino acids long. In germline, CDR1 is LNHNV, CDR2 YYDKDF (reference sequence). Deletions cut 0 bases from V and 0 bases from J, with 16 bases between. The CDR3 DNA reads as TGTGCCACCAGCAGAGATCAGTTTAGTAGCGCCAGCACAGATACGCAGTATTTT. This translates into CATSRDQFSSASTDTQYF.

The chain links TRBV19 to TRBJ2-1; 12 nucleotides align to TRBD1. The germline CDR1 and CDR2 sequences are LNHDA and SQIVND (reference sequence). The CDR3 has 16 residues. Losses at the gene ends were 3 bases for V and 5 bases for J; bases not matched to a gene: 5. CDR3 loop: CASSMLGTGGHNEQFF. The DNA for the CDR3 is TGTGCCAGTAGTATGCTCGGGACAGGGGGCCACAATGAGCAGTTCTTC.

The rearrangement links TRBV4-1 to TRBJ2-1, with 9 bases aligning to TRBD2. The germline V gene has CDR1 MGHRA and CDR2 YSYEKL. V shed 7 bases and J 1 base; nucleotides not matched to a gene: 5. The CDR3 loop spans 15 amino acids. CDR3 protein: CASTPTSGSYNEQFF. In DNA, the CDR3 is TGCGCCAGCACCCCTACTAGCGGGTCCTACAATGAGCAGTTCTTC.

This chain links TRBV7-2 with TRBJ2-3; TRBD2 agrees at 10 bases. The ends lost 5 bases at V and 5 bases at J; junction bases unmatched: 7. CDR1 is SGHTA and CDR2 is FQGNSA in the germline V gene. This CDR3 has 15 amino acids. CDR3: CASSPLAGVGDTQYF. Here the CDR3 DNA reads TGTGCCAGCAGCCCTCTAGCGGGAGTTGGAGATACGCAGTATTTT.

The CDR3 sequence: CASTGTGYEQYF. CDR3 coding DNA: TGTGCCAGCACCGGGACAGGCTACGAGCAGTACTTC. This chain uses TRBV19 with TRBJ2-7; 8 nucleotides match TRBD1. The CDR3 has 12 residues. Germline V gives CDR1 LNHDA, CDR2 SQIVND (reference sequence). The V gene end was trimmed by 9 bases and the J gene end by 3 bases; junction bases not matched to a gene: 4.

This clone was seen a few times. The chain is built from TRBV28 and TRBJ2-4, with D unclear. Trimming pared 1 base from V and 1 base from J, leaving 8 bases between. CDR3 length equals 15 residues. Per the germline V gene, CDR1 is MDHEN and CDR2 is SYDVKM. The CDR3 is CASSLSGRAKNIQYF. The CDR3 nucleotides are TGTGCCAGCAGTTTATCCGGCAGGGCCAAAAACATTCAGTACTTC.

This clone was seen only a few times. This chain connects TRBV6-5 to TRBJ1-5; D might be TRBD1 (5 bases). Germline V lookup: CDR1 MNHEY, CDR2 SVGAGI. There are 15 residues in the CDR3. Trimming took off 6 bases at V and 4 bases at J, with 16 bases between the two ends. The CDR3: CASRPRQSANQPQHF. The CDR3 DNA reads as TGTGCCAGCAGACCCCGACAGTCGGCTAATCAGCCCCAGCATTTT.

The rearrangement links TRBV4-3 to TRBJ2-1; no clear D gene. CDR3 length: 15 amino acids. The V gene lost 0 bases and the J gene lost 3 bases, with 9 bases spanning the gap. The germline CDR1 and CDR2 sequences are LGHNA and YSLEER. The CDR3 DNA is TGCGCCAGCAGCCAAGACCCCGCGAACTACAATGAGCAGTTCTTC. This translates into CASSQDPANYNEQFF.

The gene calls are TRBV3-1 (or the pseudogene TRBV3-2) and TRBJ2-2, with D maybe TRBD2 (5 bases). Germline assignment: CDR1 LGHDT and CDR2 YNNKEL (reference sequence). The V end lost 0 bases, the J end lost 2 bases, and 13 bases lay between the germline ends. There are 17 residues in the CDR3. CDR3 region: CASSQDLQRLNTGELFF. In nucleotides, the CDR3 is TGTGCCAGCAGCCAAGATCTGCAGCGGCTTAACACCGGGGAGCTGTTTTTT.

The V call is TRBV7-9, the J call TRBJ2-1; TRBD2 agrees at 9 bases. The germline V gene has CDR1 SEHNR and CDR2 FQNEAQ (reference sequence). Unmatched junction bases numbered 3, after V lost 1 base and J lost 5 bases. This CDR3 has 15 amino acids. CDR3 loop: CASSLVTSGNNEQFF. In nucleotides, the CDR3 is TGTGCCAGCAGCTTAGTGACTAGCGGCAACAATGAGCAGTTCTTC.

Remarks on this clone: This sample also contains other DNA sequences that code for the same CDR3. The J gene is TRBJ2-3, the V gene TRBV11-3; D might be TRBD2 (5 bases). The CDR3 loop spans 15 amino acids. Germline-derived CDR1 and CDR2 are SGHNT and YENEEA. The V gene lost 3 bases and the J gene lost 2 bases, with 12 bases spanning the gap. The CDR3 reads CASSFREGPTDTQYF. The CDR3 DNA reads TGTGCCAGCAGCTTCCGGGAAGGGCCCACAGATACGCAGTATTTT.

This chain joins TRBV29-1 and TRBJ1-1, with TRBD1 identical over 10 bases. V dropped 0 bases and J dropped 6; count of bases not matched to a gene: 1. Germline lookup yields CDR1 SQVTM and CDR2 ANQGSEA. CDR3 length: 13 residues. The CDR3 reads CSVEDDRGPEAFF. CDR3 sequence (DNA): TGCAGCGTTGAAGATGACAGGGGGCCTGAAGCTTTCTTT.

The chain combines TRBV7-9 with TRBJ1-3; D perhaps matches TRBD1 (5 bases). There are 14 residues in the CDR3. Trimming pared 2 bases from V and 0 bases from J, leaving 5 bases between. Per germline, CDR1 SEHNR and CDR2 FQNEAQ (reference sequence). In DNA form, the CDR3 reads TGTGCCAGCAGCTTAAGGGGCTCTGGAAACACCATATATTTT. The encoded protein is CASSLRGSGNTIYF.

The chain combines TRBV28 with TRBJ1-2; D may be TRBD1 (6 bases). CDR3 length equals 14 residues. V was shortened by 5 bases and J by 3 bases, with 13 bases between the two germline ends. From germline, CDR1 is MDHEN and CDR2 SYDVKM. CDR3 coding DNA: TGTGCCAGCAGTCCCGATACAGGGTACTATGGCTACACCTTC. This gives the protein CASSPDTGYYGYTF.

The CDR3: CASSSHQGFGYTF. CDR3 coding DNA: TGTGCCAGCAGCTCCCACCAGGGGTTTGGCTACACCTTC. The genes are TRBV7-2 and TRBJ1-2; D may be TRBD1 (6 bases). The CDR3 has 13 amino acids. Germline values: CDR1 SGHTA, CDR2 FQGNSA. The V end was cut by 4 bases, the J end by 7 bases, with 13 bases between.

The V gene is TRBV12-2, the J gene TRBJ2-2; whether TRBD2, the table's D call, matches the DNA was not checked. TRBV12-2 is given as a pseudogene. There are 18 residues in the CDR3. Written as DNA, the CDR3 is TGTGCAAGTCGCTTAGCGAGGGCTAGCGGGAGGGTAACCGGGGAGCTGTTTTTT. This gives the protein CASRLARASGRVTGELFF.

The J gene is TRBJ1-2, the V gene TRBV28; D is ambiguous. The length of the CDR3 is 11 residues. V was clipped by 7 bases and J by 2 bases, with 5 bases between them. CDR1 is MDHEN and CDR2 is SYDVKM in the germline V gene. The CDR3 DNA follows: TGTGCCAGCACCCAGAACTATGGCTACACCTTC. Residues: CASTQNYGYTF.

The genes are TRBV18 and TRBJ2-7; 8 positions match TRBD1. The germline V gene encodes CDR1 KGHSH and CDR2 LQKENI. The V and J ends lost 2 bases and 5 bases, in that order; junction bases with no gene match: 5. This CDR3 has 14 residues. Here the CDR3 DNA reads TGTGCCAGCTCACCATCCCAGGGGGCTCACGAGCAGTACTTC. This gives the protein CASSPSQGAHEQYF.

The chain has TRBV6-1 and TRBJ1-1; tentatively, D is TRBD1 (5 bases). CDR1 MNHNS and CDR2 SASEGT come from the germline V gene. V dropped 2 bases and J dropped 4 bases, with 11 bases sitting between them. The CDR3 loop spans 14 amino acids. CDR3 in DNA: TGTGCCAGCAGTGAATTTAGGGGCGGCACTGAAGCTTTCTTT. Protein: CASSEFRGGTEAFF.

This clone was seen a handful of times. The V gene is TRBV19, the J gene TRBJ2-2, with unresolved D. Germline loops: CDR1 LNHDA, CDR2 SQIVND (reference sequence). This CDR3 has 12 residues. Trimming took 4 bases from V and 7 from J, leaving 7 bases between them. The DNA of the CDR3 is TGTGCCAGTAGTACCGAGAGCGGGGAGCTGTTTTTT. Amino acids: CASSTESGELFF.

The chain uses TRBV11-2 and TRBJ2-3; 7 bases map to TRBD2. With V trimmed by 2 bases and J by 3 bases, 2 bases remained unmatched. The CDR3 is 14 amino acids. Germline CDR1 and CDR2: SGHAT and FQNNGV. CDR3 protein: CASSLTSATDTQYF. DNA for the CDR3: TGTGCCAGCAGCTTAACTAGCGCGACAGATACGCAGTATTTT.

In its sample, this clone was seen a few times. The V and J genes are TRBV2 and TRBJ2-7, with 7 bases fitting TRBD2. The CDR3 has 14 amino acids. CDR1 and CDR2 from the germline V gene are SNHLY and FYNNEI. With 5 bases clipped from V and 0 bases from J, the junction kept 4 bases outside the gene matches. The CDR3 spells CASSKTGGSYEQYF. The CDR3 DNA reads as TGTGCCAGCAGTAAGACGGGAGGCTCCTACGAGCAGTACTTC. The variable domain in full, completed from reference TRBV2 and TRBJ2-7, reads EPEVTQTPSHQVTQMGQEVILRCVPISNHLYFYWYRQILGQKVEFLVSFYNNEISEKSEIFDDQFSVERPDGSNFTLKIRSTKLEDSAMYFCASSKTGGSYEQYFGPGTRLTVT.

The chain employs TRBV12-3 or TRBV12-4 and TRBJ2-1; D perhaps matches TRBD1 (6 bases). This CDR3 is built from 12 residues. V lost 6 bases, J lost 9 bases, and 12 bases lay in between. DNA of the CDR3: TGTGCCAGCAGGTACAGGGAATTTGAGCAGTTCTTC. This gives the protein CASRYREFEQFF.

The V call is TRBV28, the J call TRBJ1-1; 8 bases fit TRBD1. This CDR3 contains 14 residues. Per germline, CDR1 MDHEN and CDR2 SYDVKM. V dropped 5 bases and J dropped 10; count of bases not matched to a gene: 12. The DNA of the CDR3 is TGTGCCAGCAGTCTACAGGGGGAATGGGGTGGAGCTTTCTTT. Its translation is CASSLQGEWGGAFF.

V gene TRBV7-3 combines with J gene TRBJ2-1, with a possible D match to TRBD2 (5 bases). Germline V lookup: CDR1 SGHTA, CDR2 FQGTGA. V dropped 2 bases and J dropped 4 bases, with 12 bases sitting between them. This CDR3 spans 15 amino acids. CDR3 nucleotide sequence: TGTGCCAGCAGCTTATTAAAACGGGAATACAATGAGCAGTTCTTC. It yields the protein CASSLLKREYNEQFF.

The rearrangement uses TRBV10-3 and TRBJ2-2; 9 positions agree with TRBD1. CDR1 and CDR2 (germline): ENHRY, SYGVKD. The CDR3 loop spans 16 amino acids. V gave up 8 bases and J gave up 4 bases; unmatched junction bases: 11. CDR3 amino acids: CAIATYRGHGTGELFF. CDR3 bases: TGTGCCATCGCTACGTACAGGGGGCACGGCACCGGGGAGCTGTTTTTT.

J is TRBJ1-5 and V is TRBV27; TRBD1 agrees at 9 bases. V dropped 6 bases and J dropped 0; count of bases not matched to a gene: 6. The CDR3 covers 16 residues. Germline loops: CDR1 MNHEY, CDR2 SMNVEV (reference sequence). The CDR3 sequence is CASSPTGGYSNQPQHF. CDR3 bases: TGTGCCAGCAGCCCGACAGGGGGATATAGCAATCAGCCCCAGCATTTT.

This chain uses TRBV7-8 with TRBJ2-5; D perhaps matches TRBD2 (5 bases). Germline V gene sequence: CDR1 SGHVS, CDR2 FQNEAQ. The CDR3 is 13 amino acids. V lost 1 base and J 4 bases, leaving 7 bases between the germline ends. The CDR3 DNA follows: TGTGCCAGCAGCTTAGGGGGAGTAGAGACCCAGTACTTC. Its translation is CASSLGGVETQYF.

CDR3 in amino acids: CASSRIKLAESSYNEQFF. The DNA of the CDR3 is TGTGCCAGCTCACGAATTAAACTAGCGGAGAGCTCCTACAATGAGCAGTTCTTC. The rearrangement uses TRBV18 and TRBJ2-1; 8 bases agree with TRBD2. V shed 4 bases, J shed 0 bases, and the junction held 11 bases outside the gene matches. CDR3 size: 18 residues. The V gene's germline CDR1 is KGHSH and CDR2 LQKENI.